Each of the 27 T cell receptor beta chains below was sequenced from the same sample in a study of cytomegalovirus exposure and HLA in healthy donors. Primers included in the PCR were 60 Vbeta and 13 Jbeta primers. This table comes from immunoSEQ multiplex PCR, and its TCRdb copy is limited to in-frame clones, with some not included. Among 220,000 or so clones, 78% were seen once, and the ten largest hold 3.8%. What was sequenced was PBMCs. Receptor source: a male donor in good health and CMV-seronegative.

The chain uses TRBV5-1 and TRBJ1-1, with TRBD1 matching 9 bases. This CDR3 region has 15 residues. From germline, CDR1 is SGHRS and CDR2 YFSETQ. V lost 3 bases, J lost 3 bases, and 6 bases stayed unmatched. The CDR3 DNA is TGCGCCAGCAGCTCGTACAGGGGGCCGGACACTGAAGCTTTCTTT. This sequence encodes CASSSYRGPDTEAFF.

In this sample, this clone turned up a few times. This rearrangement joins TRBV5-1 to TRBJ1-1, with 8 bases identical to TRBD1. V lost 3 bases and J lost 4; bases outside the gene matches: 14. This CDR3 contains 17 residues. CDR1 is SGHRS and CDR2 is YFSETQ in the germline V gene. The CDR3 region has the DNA TGCGCCAGCAGCTCCCGGGACAGGTCTACTCGGGGCACTGAAGCTTTCTTT. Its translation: CASSSRDRSTRGTEAFF. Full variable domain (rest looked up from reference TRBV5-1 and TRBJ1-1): KAGVTQTPRYLIKTRGQQVTLSCSPISGHRSVSWYQQTPGQGLQFLFEYFSETQRNKGNFPGRFSGRQFSNSRSEMNVSTLELGDSALYLCASSSRDRSTRGTEAFFGQGTRLTVV.

CDR3 loop: CASSFRGLGQPQHF. DNA of the CDR3: TGTGCCAGCAGTTTCAGGGGGCTAGGTCAGCCCCAGCATTTT. The rearrangement links TRBV28 to TRBJ1-5; 8 positions agree with TRBD1. Trimming cost V 3 bases and J 6 bases; bases outside gene matches: 4. The CDR3 consists of 14 residues. Germline V gene data show CDR1 as MDHEN and CDR2 as SYDVKM.

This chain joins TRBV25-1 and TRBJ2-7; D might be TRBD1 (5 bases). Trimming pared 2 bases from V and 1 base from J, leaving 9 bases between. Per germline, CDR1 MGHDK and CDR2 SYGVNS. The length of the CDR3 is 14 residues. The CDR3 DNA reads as TGTGCCAGCAGTGAACAGGGAAGTTCCTACGAGCAGTACTTC. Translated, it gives CASSEQGSSYEQYF.

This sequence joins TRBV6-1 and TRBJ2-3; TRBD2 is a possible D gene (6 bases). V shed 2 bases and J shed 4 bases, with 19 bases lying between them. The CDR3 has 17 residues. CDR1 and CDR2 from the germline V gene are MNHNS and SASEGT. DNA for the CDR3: TGTGCCAGCAGTGAAAAACTAGCTACGATGAGGGCAGATACGCAGTATTTT. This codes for CASSEKLATMRADTQYF.

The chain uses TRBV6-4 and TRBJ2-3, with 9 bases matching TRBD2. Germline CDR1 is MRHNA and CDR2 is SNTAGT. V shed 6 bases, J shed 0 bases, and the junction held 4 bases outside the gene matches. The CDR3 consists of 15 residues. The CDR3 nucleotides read TGTGCCAGCAGCCCCAGCGGGGGGAGCACAGATACGCAGTATTTT. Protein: CASSPSGGSTDTQYF.

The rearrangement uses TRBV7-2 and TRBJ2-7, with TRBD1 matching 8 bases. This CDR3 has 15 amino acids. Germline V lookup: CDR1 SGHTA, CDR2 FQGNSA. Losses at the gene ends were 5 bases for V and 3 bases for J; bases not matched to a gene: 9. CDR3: CASSPPDRGNYEQYF. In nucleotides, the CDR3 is TGTGCCAGCAGCCCCCCTGACAGGGGAAACTACGAGCAGTACTTC.

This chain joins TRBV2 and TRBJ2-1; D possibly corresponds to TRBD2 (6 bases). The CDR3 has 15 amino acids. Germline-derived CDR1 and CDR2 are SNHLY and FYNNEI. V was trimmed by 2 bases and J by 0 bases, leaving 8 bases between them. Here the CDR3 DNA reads TGTGCCAGCAGTGAACCGCGGGGCTCCTACAATGAGCAGTTCTTC. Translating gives CASSEPRGSYNEQFF.

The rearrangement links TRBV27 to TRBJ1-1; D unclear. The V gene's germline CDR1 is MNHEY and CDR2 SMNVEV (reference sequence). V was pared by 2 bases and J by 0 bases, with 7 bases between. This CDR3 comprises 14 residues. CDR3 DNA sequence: TGTGCCAGCAGTTTACGCGGATTGAACACTGAAGCTTTCTTT. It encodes CASSLRGLNTEAFF.

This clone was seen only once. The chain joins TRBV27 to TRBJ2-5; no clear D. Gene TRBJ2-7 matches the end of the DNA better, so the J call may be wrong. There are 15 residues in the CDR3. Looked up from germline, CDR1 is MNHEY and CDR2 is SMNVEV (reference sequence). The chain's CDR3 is CASSLFGEDSYEQYF. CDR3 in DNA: TGTGCCAGCAGTTTATTCGGTGAGGACTCCTACGAGCAGTACTTC.

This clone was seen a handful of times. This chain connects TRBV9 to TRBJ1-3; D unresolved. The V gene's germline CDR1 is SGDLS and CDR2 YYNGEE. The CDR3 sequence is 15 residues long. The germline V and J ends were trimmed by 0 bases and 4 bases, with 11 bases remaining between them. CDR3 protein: CASSVDGDSGNTIYF. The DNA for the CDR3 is TGTGCCAGCAGCGTAGACGGGGATTCGGGAAACACCATATATTTT.

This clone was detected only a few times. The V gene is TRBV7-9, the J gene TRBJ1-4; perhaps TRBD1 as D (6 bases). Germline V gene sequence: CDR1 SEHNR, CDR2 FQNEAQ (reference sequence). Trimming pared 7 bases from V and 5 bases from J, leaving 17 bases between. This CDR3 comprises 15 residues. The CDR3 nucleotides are TGTGCCAGCACCCAATTGCCAGGGGAAAATGAAAAACTGTTTTTT. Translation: CASTQLPGENEKLFF.

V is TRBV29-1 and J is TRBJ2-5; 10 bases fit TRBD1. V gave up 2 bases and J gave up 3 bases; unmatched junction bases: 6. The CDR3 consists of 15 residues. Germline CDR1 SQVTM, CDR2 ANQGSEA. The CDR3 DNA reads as TGCAGCGTTGAAAGACCCGGGACAGGGGAAGAGACCCAGTACTTC. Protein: CSVERPGTGEETQYF.

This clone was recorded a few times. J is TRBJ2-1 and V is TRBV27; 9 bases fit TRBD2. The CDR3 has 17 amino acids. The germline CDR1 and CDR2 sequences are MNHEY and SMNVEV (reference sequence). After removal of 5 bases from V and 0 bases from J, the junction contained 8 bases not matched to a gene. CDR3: CASSPRTSEFSYNEQFF. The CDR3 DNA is TGTGCCAGCAGTCCAAGGACTAGCGAGTTCTCCTACAATGAGCAGTTCTTC.

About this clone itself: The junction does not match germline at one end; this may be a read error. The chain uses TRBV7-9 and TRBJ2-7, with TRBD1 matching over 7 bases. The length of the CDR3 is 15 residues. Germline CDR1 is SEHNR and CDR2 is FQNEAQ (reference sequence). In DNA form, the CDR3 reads TGTTCCAGCAGCTTAGGGGGACAGAGAACCTACGAGCAGTACTTC. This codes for CSSSLGGQRTYEQYF.

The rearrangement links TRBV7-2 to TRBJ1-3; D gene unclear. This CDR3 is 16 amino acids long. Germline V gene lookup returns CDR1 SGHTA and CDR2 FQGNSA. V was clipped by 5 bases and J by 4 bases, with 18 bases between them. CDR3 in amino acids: CASSPNGVERGNTIYF. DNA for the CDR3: TGTGCCAGCAGCCCCAACGGGGTAGAGAGGGGAAACACCATATATTTT.

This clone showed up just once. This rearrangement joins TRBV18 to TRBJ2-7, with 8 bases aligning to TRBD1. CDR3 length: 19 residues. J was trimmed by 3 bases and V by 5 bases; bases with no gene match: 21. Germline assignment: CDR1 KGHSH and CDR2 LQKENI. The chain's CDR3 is CASSSNHGQGSRGGYEQYF. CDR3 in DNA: TGTGCCAGCTCATCTAACCACGGACAGGGTAGCCGTGGGGGCTACGAGCAGTACTTC. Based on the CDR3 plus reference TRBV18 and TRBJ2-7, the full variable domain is NAGVMQNPRHLVRRRGQEARLRCSPMKGHSHVYWYRQLPEEGLKFMVYLQKENIIDESGMPKERFSAEFPKEGPSILRIQQVVRGDSAAYFCASSSNHGQGSRGGYEQYFGPGTRLTVT.

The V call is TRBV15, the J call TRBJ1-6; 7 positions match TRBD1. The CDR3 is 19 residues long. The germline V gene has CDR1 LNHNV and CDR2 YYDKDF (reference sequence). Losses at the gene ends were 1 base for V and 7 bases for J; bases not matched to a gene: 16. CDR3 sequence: CATSRGGWVEQGWNSPLHF. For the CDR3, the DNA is TGTGCCACCAGCAGAGGCGGCTGGGTGGAACAGGGGTGGAATTCACCCCTCCACTTT.

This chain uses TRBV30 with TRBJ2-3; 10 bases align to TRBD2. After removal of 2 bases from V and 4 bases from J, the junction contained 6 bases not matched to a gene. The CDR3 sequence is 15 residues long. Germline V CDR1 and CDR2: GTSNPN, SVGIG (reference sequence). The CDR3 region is CAWSLKTSGPDTQYF. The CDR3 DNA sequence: TGTGCCTGGAGTCTTAAGACTAGCGGGCCAGATACGCAGTATTTT.

CDR3 sequence: CASSLQGVVPQHF. For the CDR3, the DNA is TGTGCCAGCAGTTTACAGGGCGTGGTGCCCCAGCATTTT. V usage is TRBV13 and J usage is TRBJ1-5; the D gene is possibly TRBD1 (6 bases). Germline lookup yields CDR1 PRHDT and CDR2 FYEKMQ (reference sequence). The CDR3 extends over 13 amino acids. V was shortened by 6 bases and J by 9 bases, with 15 bases between the two germline ends.

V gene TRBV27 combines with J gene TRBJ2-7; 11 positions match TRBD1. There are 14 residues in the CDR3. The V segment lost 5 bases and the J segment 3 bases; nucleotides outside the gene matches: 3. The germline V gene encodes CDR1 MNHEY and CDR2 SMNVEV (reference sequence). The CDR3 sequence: CASSIGTGGYEQYF. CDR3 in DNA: TGTGCCAGCAGTATCGGGACAGGGGGCTACGAGCAGTACTTC.

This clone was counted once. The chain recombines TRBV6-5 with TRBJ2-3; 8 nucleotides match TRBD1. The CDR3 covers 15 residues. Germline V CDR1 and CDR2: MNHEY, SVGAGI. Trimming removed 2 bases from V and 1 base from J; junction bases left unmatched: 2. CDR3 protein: CASSYQGAGTDTQYF. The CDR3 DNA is TGTGCCAGCAGTTACCAGGGGGCCGGCACAGATACGCAGTATTTT.

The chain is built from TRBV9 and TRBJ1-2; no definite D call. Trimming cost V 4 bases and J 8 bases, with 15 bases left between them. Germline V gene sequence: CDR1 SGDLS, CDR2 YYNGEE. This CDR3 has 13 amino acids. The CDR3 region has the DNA TGTGCCAGCAGCCCCCGGGGTGCGTTCGGCTACACCTTC. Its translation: CASSPRGAFGYTF.

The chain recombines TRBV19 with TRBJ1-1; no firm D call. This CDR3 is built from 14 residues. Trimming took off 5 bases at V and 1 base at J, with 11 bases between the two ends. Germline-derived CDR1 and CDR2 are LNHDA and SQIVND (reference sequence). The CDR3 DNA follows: TGTGCCAGTAGTCACAACTGGGCGAACACTGAAGCTTTCTTT. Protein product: CASSHNWANTEAFF.

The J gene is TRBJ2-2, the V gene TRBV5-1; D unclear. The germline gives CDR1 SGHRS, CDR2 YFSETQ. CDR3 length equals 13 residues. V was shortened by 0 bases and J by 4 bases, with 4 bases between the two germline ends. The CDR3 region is CASSLASTGELFF. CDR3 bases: TGCGCCAGCAGCTTGGCATCCACCGGGGAGCTGTTTTTT.

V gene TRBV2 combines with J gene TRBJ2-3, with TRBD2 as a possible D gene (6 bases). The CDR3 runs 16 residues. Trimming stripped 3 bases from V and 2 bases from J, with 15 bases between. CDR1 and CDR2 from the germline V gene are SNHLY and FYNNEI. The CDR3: CASSDLRASATDTQYF. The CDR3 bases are TGTGCCAGCAGTGATTTACGCGCTAGCGCCACAGATACGCAGTATTTT.

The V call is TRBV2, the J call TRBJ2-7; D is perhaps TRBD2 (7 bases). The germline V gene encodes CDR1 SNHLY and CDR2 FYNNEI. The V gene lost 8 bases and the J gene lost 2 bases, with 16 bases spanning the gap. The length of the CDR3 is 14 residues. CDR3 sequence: CASGLGGRAYEQYF. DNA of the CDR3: TGTGCCAGCGGGTTGGGGGGGCGCGCCTACGAGCAGTACTTC.